Sequencing of this TCR beta chain was carried out in a study of T-cell memory formation after mild COVID-19. This clonotype was seen repeatedly, ten times or more. TCRdb redid the calling of the 5' RACE reads with MiXCR, one entry per CDR3 protein. The sample shows 350,000 to 500,000 distinct CDR3 sequences, roughly 18% of them seen only once. The receptor's source is a man aged 18 to 35 who had mild COVID-19 (a few samples of this study predate the infection). Cell type and time point are not known. The sequencing input was PBMCs or a T cell subset sorted from them (not recorded which).

CDR3 amino acids: CASSPHLQETQYF. CDR3 nucleotide sequence: TGCGCCAGCAGCCCCCACCTCCAAGAGACCCAGTACTTC. The chain carries TRBV5-1 and TRBJ2-5; D uncertain. The CDR3 length is 13 residues. Germline assignment: CDR1 SGHRS and CDR2 YFSETQ. V lost 4 bases, J lost 1 base, and 8 bases lay in between.